This TCR beta chain was profiled in a study of OX40 agonist ivuxolimab in advanced cancers. This table comes from immunoSEQ multiplex PCR, and its TCRdb copy is limited to in-frame clones, with some not included. The table has under 80,000 clones, 90% seen once. The CDR3 has 15 residues. J was trimmed by 3 bases and V by 4 bases; bases with no gene match: 6. The germline V gene encodes CDR1 SGHRS and CDR2 YFSETQ. The J gene is TRBJ2-7, the V gene TRBV5-1; 11 nucleotides match TRBD2. The TCR sequence derives from an adult with an advanced solid tumor such as melanoma, head and neck, liver or kidney cancer. This specimen was CD4+ or CD8+ T cells sorted from blood, taken in a trial of the OX40 agonist ivuxolimab. DNA for the CDR3: TGCGCCAGCAGCCCCGAGGGACTAGCGGACTACGAGCAGTACTTC. This codes for CASSPEGLADYEQYF.